Sequencing of this TCR beta chain was carried out in a study of blood T cell repertoires in COVID-19. Study at large: COVID-19 samples from acute and convalescent phases originated in the United States, Italy and Spain.

Authors' analysis steps: Reference gene primer amplification gave estimated nucleated cell counts. Repertoires were generated with immunoSEQ multiplex PCR, while TCRdb's copy carries only in-frame clones and drops some. V and J calls and clone size follow that table, whereas D and trimming were derived from the DNA. Among 250,000 or so clones listed, 70% to 85% were seen once. CDR1 and CDR2 (germline): LGHDT, YNNKEL (reference sequence). V was pared by 6 bases and J by 7 bases, with 6 bases between. The CDR3 extends over 11 amino acids. Sample: peripheral blood. The receptor was isolated from a woman older than 75 with acute or convalescent COVID-19. J is TRBJ1-4 and V is TRBV3-1 (or the pseudogene TRBV3-2); D not certain. The chain's CDR3 is CASRRGEKLFF. The CDR3 DNA reads TGTGCCAGCAGAAGAGGTGAAAAACTGTTTTTT.